This TCR beta chain was sequenced for a study of cytomegalovirus exposure and HLA in healthy donors. Germline V lookup: CDR1 LNHDA, CDR2 SQIVND (reference sequence). Trimming shortened V by 2 bases and J by 4 bases, and 13 bases separated the two germline ends. The CDR3 covers 15 residues. This clone was observed a handful of times. 13 Jbeta primers and 60 Vbeta primers were used for the PCR. TCRdb's copy holds only in-frame clones and misses some; the assay was immunoSEQ multiplex PCR. The sample has about 160,000 clones; about 79% are singletons. Sequenced input: PBMCs. The chain couples TRBV19 to TRBJ2-3; D uncertain. The TCR comes from a woman aged 45-60 years in good health and CMV-seropositive. The CDR3, as DNA: TGTGCCAGTAGTATAAAGAGCTCCGCCGCAGATACGCAGTATTTT. It translates to CASSIKSSAADTQYF.